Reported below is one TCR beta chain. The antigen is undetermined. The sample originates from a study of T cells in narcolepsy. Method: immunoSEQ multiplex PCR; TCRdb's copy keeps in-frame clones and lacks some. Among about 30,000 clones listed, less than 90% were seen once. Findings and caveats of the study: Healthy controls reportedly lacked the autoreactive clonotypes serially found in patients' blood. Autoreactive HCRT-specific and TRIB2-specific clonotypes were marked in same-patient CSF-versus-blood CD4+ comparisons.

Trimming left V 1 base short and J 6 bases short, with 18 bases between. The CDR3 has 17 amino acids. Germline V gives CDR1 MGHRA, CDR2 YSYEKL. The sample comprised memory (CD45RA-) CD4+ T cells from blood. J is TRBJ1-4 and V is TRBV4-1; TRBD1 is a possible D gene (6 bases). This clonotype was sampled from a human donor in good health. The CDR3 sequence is CASSQAPPGRGYEKLFF. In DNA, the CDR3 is TGCGCCAGCAGCCAAGCACCTCCGGGGAGGGGGTATGAAAAACTGTTTTTT.